This TCR beta chain was sequenced for a study of blood T cell repertoires in COVID-19. Study details: Acute-phase and convalescent COVID-19 samples originated in the United States, Italy and Spain. PBMCs, B-cell-depleted T cells, or T cells were the source of the cDNA or gDNA that made up the material.

How the authors handled the data: Amplified reference gene primers provided the basis for estimating nucleated cell counts. Libraries were prepared by immunoSEQ multiplex PCR; TCRdb keeps only in-frame clonotypes and omits some of them. D and trimming come from the DNA, and the V and J calls and clone size come from that table. The repertoire holds 32,000 or so clones, with 88% as singletons. The CDR3 covers 13 residues. Trimming shortened V by 4 bases and J by 7 bases, and 14 bases separated the two germline ends. Germline CDR1 and CDR2: SGHRS and YFSETQ. The gene calls are TRBV5-1 and TRBJ1-2; D is possibly TRBD1 (5 bases). This receptor was obtained from a human donor in a cohort sampled during active COVID-19. Material for sequencing was peripheral blood. Here the CDR3 reads CASSPRGKGGYTF. The CDR3 DNA follows: TGCGCCAGCAGCCCCCGGGGGAAAGGTGGCTACACCTTC.